One and the same sample provided the 25 T cell receptor beta chains below, sequenced in a study of T cells after yellow fever vaccination. MiXCR, run by TCRdb on the 5' RACE reads, gives a single entry per CDR3 protein. The sample contains approximately 300,000 distinct CDR3 sequences, around 7.3% of which appear only once. This specimen was PBMCs, taken roughly seven weeks after the first yellow fever vaccination. The source is a man aged 18-30 years who received the YFV17D yellow fever vaccine.

At least ten counts were recorded for this clonotype. The V gene is TRBV6-1, the J gene TRBJ2-7, with D possibly TRBD2 on 5 matching bases. The V end lost 5 bases, the J end lost 6 bases, and 14 bases lay between the germline ends. The V gene's germline CDR1 is MNHNS and CDR2 SASEGT. The CDR3 is 13 amino acids. The CDR3 reads CASSLPATSEQYF. In nucleotides, the CDR3 is TGTGCCAGCAGTCTCCCGGCCACTAGCGAGCAGTACTTC.

This clonotype was observed many times. The chain is built from TRBV5-1 and TRBJ2-1, with D tentatively TRBD1 (6 bases). Germline V gene lookup returns CDR1 SGHRS and CDR2 YFSETQ. V gave up 2 bases and J gave up 0 bases, with 9 bases separating them. This CDR3 comprises 15 residues. The DNA for the CDR3 is TGCGCCAGCAGCTTAGGGGGTAGCTCCTACAATGAGCAGTTCTTC. Translated, it gives CASSLGGSSYNEQFF.

This clonotype was seen a handful of times. The chain combines TRBV20-1 with TRBJ1-5; D is ambiguous. V was pared by 4 bases and J by 4 bases, with 11 bases between. The CDR3 extends over 13 amino acids. Germline CDR1 is DFQATT and CDR2 is SNEGSKA (reference sequence). This CDR3 reads CSATADLNQPQHF. The CDR3, as DNA: TGCAGTGCTACGGCGGATCTAAATCAGCCCCAGCATTTT.

The chain has TRBV10-3 and TRBJ1-1; weak D call: TRBD1 (5 bases). The CDR3 spans 12 residues. Trimming took 7 bases from V and 4 from J, leaving 10 bases between them. The germline gives CDR1 ENHRY, CDR2 SYGVKD. The CDR3, as DNA: TGTGCCATCATGGCTGGGGGCACTGAAGCTTTCTTT. It encodes CAIMAGGTEAFF.

This clonotype was found many times. The chain joins TRBV12-3 or TRBV12-4 to TRBJ2-1; D is perhaps TRBD2 (5 bases). The V and J ends lost 2 bases and 0 bases respectively, with 8 bases between them. This CDR3 has 15 residues. CDR3 residues: CASSLFAGSYNEQFF. CDR3 sequence (DNA): TGTGCCAGCAGTTTATTTGCGGGCTCCTACAATGAGCAGTTCTTC.

This clonotype was observed a few times. The V gene is TRBV20-1, the J gene TRBJ2-7; TRBD1 aligns across 7 bases. The CDR3 loop spans 14 amino acids. Germline loops: CDR1 DFQATT, CDR2 SNEGSKA (reference sequence). The V and J ends lost 2 bases and 6 bases, in that order; junction bases with no gene match: 10. The CDR3 region is CSARRTGDLIEQYF. The CDR3 region has the DNA TGCAGTGCTAGACGTACAGGGGATCTGATCGAGCAGTACTTC.

The V gene is TRBV7-9, the J gene TRBJ1-6, with D uncertain. This CDR3 contains 11 residues. CDR1 is SEHNR and CDR2 is FQNEAQ in the germline V gene (reference sequence). V was cut by 2 bases and J by 10 bases, with 3 bases left in between. The CDR3 protein is CASSLRSPLHF. CDR3 coding DNA: TGTGCCAGCAGCTTACGATCACCCCTCCACTTT.

The chain employs TRBV30 and TRBJ2-7; 7 bases fit TRBD2. The CDR3 has 14 amino acids. V dropped 0 bases and J dropped 3; count of bases not matched to a gene: 5. The germline V gene encodes CDR1 GTSNPN and CDR2 SVGIG (reference sequence). CDR3 residues: CAWSVGGVGYEQYF. The CDR3 bases are TGTGCCTGGAGTGTGGGAGGGGTCGGCTACGAGCAGTACTTC.

CDR3 loop: CASSSDRGSVTEAFF. Written as DNA, the CDR3 is TGTGCCAGCAGCTCGGACAGGGGATCGGTTACTGAAGCTTTCTTT. The rearrangement joins TRBV7-3 to TRBJ1-1, with 9 positions matching TRBD1. Germline CDR1 SGHTA, CDR2 FQGTGA. Trimming removed 4 bases from V and 5 bases from J; junction bases left unmatched: 8. This CDR3 contains 15 residues.

This clonotype was observed at least ten times. The chain is built from TRBV5-1 and TRBJ2-4; TRBD2 matches 7 bases. Per germline, CDR1 SGHRS and CDR2 YFSETQ. V lost 3 bases and J lost 7; bases outside the gene matches: 13. This CDR3 is built from 16 residues. The CDR3 spells CASSSGTIAKGNIQYF. DNA for the CDR3: TGCGCCAGCAGCTCCGGGACTATCGCCAAGGGGAACATTCAGTACTTC.

The table lists this clonotype with many counts. The CDR3 coding sequence is TGTGCCAGCAGTGAAGGAGGCAATGAGCAGTTCTTC. Its protein product is CASSEGGNEQFF. The chain links TRBV25-1 to TRBJ2-1; D is perhaps TRBD2 (5 bases). The CDR3 spans 12 residues. V lost 2 bases and J lost 6, with 5 bases in between. The germline CDR1 and CDR2 sequences are MGHDK and SYGVNS.

The chain couples TRBV7-6 to TRBJ2-7; 8 nucleotides agree with TRBD1. This CDR3 region has 14 residues. The V gene end was trimmed by 5 bases and the J gene end by 6 bases; junction bases not matched to a gene: 9. Germline CDR1 is SGHVS and CDR2 is FNYEAQ. The CDR3 loop is CASSRRSGGAEQYF. The CDR3 nucleotides are TGTGCCAGCAGCCGCCGGTCAGGGGGCGCCGAGCAGTACTTC.

In this sample, this clonotype turned up a few times. The chain carries TRBV13 and TRBJ1-2; 7 bases line up with TRBD1. Germline CDR1 reads PRHDT; CDR2 reads FYEKMQ (reference sequence). The CDR3 is 15 amino acids. V lost 7 bases and J lost 5; bases outside the gene matches: 13. CDR3 nucleotide sequence: TGTGCCAGCACCCAGGGGGGGGCCGACCTATATGGCTACACCTTC. The encoded protein is CASTQGGADLYGYTF. Full variable domain (outside the CDR3, taken from reference TRBV13 and TRBJ1-2): AAGVIQSPRHLIKEKRETATLKCYPIPRHDTVYWYQQGPGQDPQFLISFYEKMQSDKGSIPDRFSAQQFSDYHSELNMSSLELGDSALYFCASTQGGADLYGYTFGSGTRLTVV.

This clonotype was seen a handful of times. V is TRBV18 and J is TRBJ1-1; D perhaps matches TRBD1 (5 bases). V was trimmed by 9 bases and J by 0 bases, leaving 14 bases between them. Germline values: CDR1 KGHSH, CDR2 LQKENI. This CDR3 is built from 14 residues. The CDR3 here is CASSRQRMNTEAFF. In DNA form, the CDR3 reads TGTGCCAGTAGCAGACAGAGAATGAACACTGAAGCTTTCTTT.

In this sample, this clonotype turned up a few times. The V gene is TRBV5-1, the J gene TRBJ2-7, with D possibly called TRBD1 or TRBD2 (5 bases each). CDR3 size: 16 residues. Germline V gene sequence: CDR1 SGHRS, CDR2 YFSETQ. V gave up 4 bases and J gave up 2 bases, with 19 bases separating them. CDR3 DNA: TGCGCCAGCAGCCGGGGCAGGATCGGGGTGGCCTACGAGCAGTACTTC. This translates into CASSRGRIGVAYEQYF.

A few counts support this clonotype. This CDR3 is CASSRLANEQFF. As DNA, the CDR3 is TGCGCCAGCAGCCGACTAGCGAATGAGCAGTTCTTC. The chain employs TRBV4-1 and TRBJ2-1; TRBD2 matches 8 bases. This CDR3 has 12 amino acids. CDR1 and CDR2 from the germline V gene are MGHRA and YSYEKL. J lost 7 bases, V lost 4 bases, and 0 bases had no gene match.

The chain has TRBV5-4 and TRBJ2-5; 8 bases match TRBD1. The CDR3 has 14 amino acids. Unmatched junction bases numbered 6, after V lost 3 bases and J lost 5 bases. Germline V gives CDR1 SGHNT, CDR2 YYREEE (reference sequence). The CDR3 sequence: CASSWQGAVETQYF. CDR3 DNA: TGTGCCAGCAGCTGGCAGGGGGCTGTGGAGACCCAGTACTTC.

The V call is TRBV14, the J call TRBJ2-1, with D unclear. The CDR3 runs 15 residues. Per germline, CDR1 SGHDN and CDR2 FVKESK. The V end was cut by 0 bases, the J end by 4 bases, with 10 bases between. The CDR3 nucleotides are TGTGCCAGCAGCCAAGAGATTGGTGCATACAATGAGCAGTTCTTC. As protein: CASSQEIGAYNEQFF.

This clonotype came up many times. V and J are TRBV11-2 and TRBJ2-7; 11 bases line up with TRBD2. V dropped 4 bases and J dropped 1; count of bases not matched to a gene: 12. This CDR3 region has 18 residues. Germline V gene lookup returns CDR1 SGHAT and CDR2 FQNNGV. In nucleotides, the CDR3 is TGTGCCAGCAGCTCGGCCTTTACTAGCGGGAGAAGTTCCTACGAGCAGTACTTC. Amino acid sequence: CASSSAFTSGRSSYEQYF.

The gene calls are TRBV11-1 and TRBJ2-4, with D perhaps matching TRBD2 (6 bases). The germline V gene encodes CDR1 SGHAT and CDR2 FQDESV (reference sequence). Trimming pared 0 bases from V and 3 bases from J, leaving 9 bases between. This CDR3 contains 15 residues. CDR3 residues: CASSLAYGGKNIQYF. The CDR3 region has the DNA TGTGCCAGCAGCTTAGCGTACGGGGGCAAAAACATTCAGTACTTC. Together with reference TRBV11-1 and TRBJ2-4, the CDR3 gives the full variable domain: EAEVAQSPRYKITEKSQAVAFWCDPISGHATLYWYRQILGQGPELLVQFQDESVVDDSQLPKDRFSAERLKGVDSTLKIQPAELGDSAMYLCASSLAYGGKNIQYFGAGTRLSVL.

The V gene is TRBV25-1, the J gene TRBJ2-1; D perhaps matches TRBD2 (6 bases). CDR1 is MGHDK, CDR2 SYGVNS, per germline. This CDR3 is 14 amino acids long. Trimming took 8 bases from V and 8 from J, leaving 19 bases between them. This CDR3 is CASHHANRRDEQFF. CDR3 in DNA: TGTGCCAGCCACCATGCGAATAGGAGGGATGAGCAGTTCTTC.

The chain employs TRBV5-4 and TRBJ2-3; D gene unclear. This CDR3 is 18 amino acids long. V was cut by 0 bases and J by 0 bases, with 17 bases left in between. The germline V gene encodes CDR1 SGHNT and CDR2 YYREEE (reference sequence). CDR3 DNA sequence: TGTGCCAGCAGCTTGGAGCCCGAGGATTACCTTAGCACAGATACGCAGTATTTT. It encodes CASSLEPEDYLSTDTQYF.

The gene calls are TRBV9 and TRBJ2-3; D gene ambiguous. The V and J ends lost 3 bases and 0 bases respectively, with 8 bases between them. Germline-derived CDR1 and CDR2 are SGDLS and YYNGEE. The CDR3 contains 14 residues. The CDR3 DNA reads as TGTGCCAGCAGCGGAAAGGATAGCACAGATACGCAGTATTTT. Its protein product is CASSGKDSTDTQYF.

The V gene is TRBV2, the J gene TRBJ2-3, with D possibly being TRBD1 or TRBD2 (5 bases each). This CDR3 contains 15 residues. Trimming took 2 bases from V and 2 from J, leaving 11 bases between them. CDR1 is SNHLY, CDR2 FYNNEI, per germline. The CDR3 loop reads CASSENGADTDTQYF. The CDR3 DNA reads TGTGCCAGCAGTGAAAACGGGGCCGACACAGATACGCAGTATTTT.

The sample holds a few counts of this clonotype. This sequence joins TRBV11-2 and TRBJ2-1; TRBD2 matches 8 bases. J gave up 10 bases and V 0 bases, and 5 bases lay outside the gene matches. CDR1 is SGHAT, CDR2 FQNNGV, per germline. The CDR3 consists of 14 residues. The CDR3, as DNA: TGTGCCAGCAGCTTAGATAGGGGCGGGGGGGAGCAGTTCTTC. The encoded protein is CASSLDRGGGEQFF.